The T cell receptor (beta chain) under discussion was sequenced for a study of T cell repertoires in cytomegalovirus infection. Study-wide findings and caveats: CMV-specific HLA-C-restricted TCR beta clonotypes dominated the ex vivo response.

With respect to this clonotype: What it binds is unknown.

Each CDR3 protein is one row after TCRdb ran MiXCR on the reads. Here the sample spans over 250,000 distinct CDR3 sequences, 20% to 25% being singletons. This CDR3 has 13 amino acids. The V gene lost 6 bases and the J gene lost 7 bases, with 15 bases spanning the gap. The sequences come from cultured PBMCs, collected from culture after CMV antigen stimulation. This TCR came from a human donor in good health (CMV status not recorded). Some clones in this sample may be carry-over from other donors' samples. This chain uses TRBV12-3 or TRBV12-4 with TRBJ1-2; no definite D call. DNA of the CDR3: TGTGCCAGCAGGACTCGGGGTCCCCTTGGCTACACCTTC. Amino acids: CASRTRGPLGYTF.